This T cell receptor beta chain was recorded in a study of shared clonotypes between healthy human individuals. CDR3 length equals 15 residues. The trim removed 5 bases at V and 9 bases at J, leaving 12 bases unmatched. Germline V lookup: CDR1 SNHLY, CDR2 FYNNEI. Sequencing was performed with immunoSEQ multiplex PCR; in TCRdb, only in-frame clones are kept and a portion is missing. The data contain a few hundred thousand clones, about 96% of them singletons. The sequencing input was naive CD4+ T cells sorted from blood. Subset described: CD45RA+ positively selected. The chain joins TRBV2 to TRBJ2-1, with 8 bases matching TRBD2. The receptor was isolated from a woman aged 25 to 39 in good health. The CDR3 DNA follows: TGTGCCAGCAGTCCCGGACTAGCAATCGCGAGTGAGCAGTTCTTC. Its translation: CASSPGLAIASEQFF.